The sample holds a few counts of the clone carrying this TCR beta chain. Its target is not known. The data belong to a study of post-analysis software for immune sequencing data. Findings and limits, study-wide: The authors found that F measure strongly co-clustered same-batch samples. Four or five TRBV segments were more frequent in patients than controls; TRBV5-6, TRBV5-1 and TRBV20-1 belonged to this group.

The CDR3 consists of 16 residues. Trimming stripped 1 base from V and 2 bases from J, with 12 bases between. From germline, CDR1 is LNHNV and CDR2 YYDKDF (reference sequence). Unique molecular identifiers featured in each of the TCR beta cDNA libraries. From the PCR reads, TCRdb called clonotypes with MiXCR, one entry per CDR3 protein. The sample shows roughly 800,000 distinct CDR3 sequences, 25% to 30% of them seen only once. The rearrangement uses TRBV15 and TRBJ2-1; D remains unclear. What was sequenced was blood. The receptor's source is a girl between 5 and 17 years old with multiple sclerosis. CDR3 coding DNA: TGTGCCACCAGCAGAGTCGAGTCCCACCCCTACAATGAGCAGTTCTTC. Translation gives CATSRVESHPYNEQFF.